The clone carrying this T cell receptor beta chain was counted once. This record belongs to a study of shared clonotypes between healthy human individuals. PBMC DNA, left unsorted, was sequenced on ten immunoSEQ deep assay plates. Generated by immunoSEQ multiplex PCR, the TCRdb table keeps only in-frame clones and is missing some. This table holds hundreds of thousands of clones, around 76% found once. The CDR3 spans 16 residues. Germline V gene sequence: CDR1 SGHDT, CDR2 YYEEEE. J lost 1 base, V lost 2 bases, and 6 bases had no gene match. The clonotype originates from a woman between 40 and 50 years old in good health. Some clones in this sample may be carry-over from other donors' samples. The sequenced sample consisted of PBMCs. This chain uses TRBV5-6 with TRBJ1-1, with TRBD1 matching 9 bases. CDR3 loop: CASSFMDRGRNTEAFF. In DNA form, the CDR3 reads TGTGCCAGCAGCTTTATGGACAGGGGTAGGAACACTGAAGCTTTCTTT.